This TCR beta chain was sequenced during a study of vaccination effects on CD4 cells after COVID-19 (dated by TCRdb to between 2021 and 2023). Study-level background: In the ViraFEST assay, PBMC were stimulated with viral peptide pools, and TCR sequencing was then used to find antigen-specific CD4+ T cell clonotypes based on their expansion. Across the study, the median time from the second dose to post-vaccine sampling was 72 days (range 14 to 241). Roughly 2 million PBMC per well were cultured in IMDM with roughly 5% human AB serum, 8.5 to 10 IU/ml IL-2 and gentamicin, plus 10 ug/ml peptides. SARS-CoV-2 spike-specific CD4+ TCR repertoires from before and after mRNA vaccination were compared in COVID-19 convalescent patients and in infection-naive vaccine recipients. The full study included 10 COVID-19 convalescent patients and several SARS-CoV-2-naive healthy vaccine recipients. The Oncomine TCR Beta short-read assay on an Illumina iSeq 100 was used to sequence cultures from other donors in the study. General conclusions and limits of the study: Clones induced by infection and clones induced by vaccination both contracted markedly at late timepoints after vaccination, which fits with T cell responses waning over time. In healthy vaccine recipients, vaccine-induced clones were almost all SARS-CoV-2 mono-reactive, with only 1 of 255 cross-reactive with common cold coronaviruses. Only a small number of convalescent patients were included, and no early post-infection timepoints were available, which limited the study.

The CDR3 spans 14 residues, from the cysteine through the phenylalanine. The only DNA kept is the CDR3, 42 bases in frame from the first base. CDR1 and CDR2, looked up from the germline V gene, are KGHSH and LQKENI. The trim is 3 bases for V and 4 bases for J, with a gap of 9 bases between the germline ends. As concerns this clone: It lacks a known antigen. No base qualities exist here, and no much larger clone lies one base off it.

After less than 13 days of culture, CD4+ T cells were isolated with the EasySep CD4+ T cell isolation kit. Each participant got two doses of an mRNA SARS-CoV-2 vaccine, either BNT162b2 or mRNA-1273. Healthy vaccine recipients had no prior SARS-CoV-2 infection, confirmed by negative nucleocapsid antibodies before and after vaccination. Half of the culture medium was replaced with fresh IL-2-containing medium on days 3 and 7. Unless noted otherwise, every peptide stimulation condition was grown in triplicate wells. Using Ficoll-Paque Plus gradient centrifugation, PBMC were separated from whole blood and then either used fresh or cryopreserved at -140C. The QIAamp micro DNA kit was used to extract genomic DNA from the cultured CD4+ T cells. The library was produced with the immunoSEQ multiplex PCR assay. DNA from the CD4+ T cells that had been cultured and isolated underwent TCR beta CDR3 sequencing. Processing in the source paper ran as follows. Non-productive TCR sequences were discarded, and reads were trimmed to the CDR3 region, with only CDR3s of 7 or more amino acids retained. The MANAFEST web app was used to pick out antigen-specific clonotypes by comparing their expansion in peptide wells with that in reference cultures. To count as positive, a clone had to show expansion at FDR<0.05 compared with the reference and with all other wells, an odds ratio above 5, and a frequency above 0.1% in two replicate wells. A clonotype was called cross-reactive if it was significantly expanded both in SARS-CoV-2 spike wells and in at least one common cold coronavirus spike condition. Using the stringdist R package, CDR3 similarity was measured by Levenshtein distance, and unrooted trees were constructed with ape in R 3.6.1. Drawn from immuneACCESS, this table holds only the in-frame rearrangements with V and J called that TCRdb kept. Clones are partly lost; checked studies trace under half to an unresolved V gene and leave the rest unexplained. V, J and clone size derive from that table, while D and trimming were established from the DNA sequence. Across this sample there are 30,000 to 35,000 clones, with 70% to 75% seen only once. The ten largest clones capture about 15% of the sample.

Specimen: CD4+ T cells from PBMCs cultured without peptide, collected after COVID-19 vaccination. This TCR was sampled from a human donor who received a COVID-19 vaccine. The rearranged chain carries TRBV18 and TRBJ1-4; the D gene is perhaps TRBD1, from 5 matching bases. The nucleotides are TGTGCCAGCTCACCGGGGACGGGTAATGAAAAACTGTTTTTT. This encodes CASSPGTGNEKLFF.